This T cell receptor beta chain is from a study of blood T cell repertoires in COVID-19. Germline V gene data show CDR1 as MDHEN and CDR2 as SYDVKM. This CDR3 region has 13 residues. V shed 6 bases and J 16 bases; nucleotides not matched to a gene: 13. Which cohort a participant joined came from the clinical history participants gave. During the 2 weeks before they entered the study, exposed participants had met someone with a PCR-confirmed or clinician-diagnosed COVID-19 case. Profiled with immunoSEQ multiplex PCR; TCRdb holds only in-frame clones, not every one. The table shows about 140,000 clones, with approximately 80% occurring only once.

The sequenced sample was PBMCs or T cells enriched from blood (not recorded which). The TCR was taken from a man aged 65-85 years who had been exposed to COVID-19. This chain connects TRBV28 to TRBJ1-4; 8 positions match TRBD1. In DNA, the CDR3 is TGTGCCAGCAGCCCCGGGACAGGATTTTCTCCGTTTTTT. Protein sequence: CASSPGTGFSPFF.